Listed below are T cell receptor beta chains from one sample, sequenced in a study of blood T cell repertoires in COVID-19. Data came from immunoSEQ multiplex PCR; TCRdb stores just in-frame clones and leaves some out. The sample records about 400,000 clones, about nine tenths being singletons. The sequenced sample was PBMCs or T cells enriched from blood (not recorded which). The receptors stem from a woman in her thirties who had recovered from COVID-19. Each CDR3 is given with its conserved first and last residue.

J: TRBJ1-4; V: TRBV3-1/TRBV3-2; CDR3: CASSQDVQGLGEKLFF
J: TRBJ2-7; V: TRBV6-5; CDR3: CASSYSRVNSYEQYF
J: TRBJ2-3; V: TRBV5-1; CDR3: CASRDYRTDTQYF
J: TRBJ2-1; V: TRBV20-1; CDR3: CSASHLAGGYNEQFF
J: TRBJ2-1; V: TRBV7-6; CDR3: CASSATSGSVNEQFF
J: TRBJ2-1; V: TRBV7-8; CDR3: CASSYQRVAAYNEQFF
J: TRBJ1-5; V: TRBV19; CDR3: CASSPQDRHNQPQHF
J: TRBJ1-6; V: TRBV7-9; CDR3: CASSPGQGGDSPLHF
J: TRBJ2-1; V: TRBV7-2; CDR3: CASSLGGAASSYNEQFF
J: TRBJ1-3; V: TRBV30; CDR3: CAWSARTAARGTIYF
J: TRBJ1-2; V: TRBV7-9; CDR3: CASTNFPGSYGYTF
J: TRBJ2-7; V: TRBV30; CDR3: CAWSPGGGEQYF
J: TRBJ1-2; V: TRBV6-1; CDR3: CASSEERIVFNYGYTF
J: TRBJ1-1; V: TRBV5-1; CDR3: CASSLEGGNAFF
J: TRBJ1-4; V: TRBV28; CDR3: CASRSFNEKLFF
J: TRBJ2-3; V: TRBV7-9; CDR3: CASSLATGGADTQYF
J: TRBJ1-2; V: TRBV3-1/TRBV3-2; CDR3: CASSPGTDYGYTF
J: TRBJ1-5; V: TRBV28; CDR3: CASSPAFRDSSNQPQHF
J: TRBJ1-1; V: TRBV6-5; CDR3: CASRMTGWNTEAFF
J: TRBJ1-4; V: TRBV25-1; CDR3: CASSPQGSFNEKLFF
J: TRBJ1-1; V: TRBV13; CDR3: CASSLASGGTEAFF
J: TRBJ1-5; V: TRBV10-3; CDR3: CAISEGQGRNQPQHF
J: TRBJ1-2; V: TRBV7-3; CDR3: CASSSQGYGYTF
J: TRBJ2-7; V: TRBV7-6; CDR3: CASSSAQGHHAYEQYF
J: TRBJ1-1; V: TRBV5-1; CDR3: CASRSGQEAFF
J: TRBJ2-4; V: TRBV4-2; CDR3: CASSPGGLALAKNIQYF
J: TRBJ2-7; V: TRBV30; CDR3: CAWTGHYEQYF
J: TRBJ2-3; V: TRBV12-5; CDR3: CASGSTDTQYF
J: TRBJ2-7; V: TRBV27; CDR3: CASSPSGTLTYEQYF
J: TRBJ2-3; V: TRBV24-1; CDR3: CATMAGITDTQYF
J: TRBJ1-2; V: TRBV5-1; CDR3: CASSQATSNYGYTF
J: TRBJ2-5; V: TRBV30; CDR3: CAWHGMETQYF
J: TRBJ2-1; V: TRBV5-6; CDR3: CASSLTQVFNEQFF
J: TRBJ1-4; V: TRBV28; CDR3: CASGTGRDRAIEKLFF
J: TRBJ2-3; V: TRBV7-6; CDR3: CASSLVHSTDTQYF
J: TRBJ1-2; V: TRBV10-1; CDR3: CASSDPAPGQGALNYGYTF
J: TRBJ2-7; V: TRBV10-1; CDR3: CASSDRPGTSGGSYEQYF
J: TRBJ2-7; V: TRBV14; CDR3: CASSQTAAGFPYEQYF
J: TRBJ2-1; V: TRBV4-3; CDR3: CASSPASVDEQFF
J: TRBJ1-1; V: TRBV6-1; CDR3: CASSDIRGGGENTEAFF
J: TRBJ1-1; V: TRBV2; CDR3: CASRATGDEAFF
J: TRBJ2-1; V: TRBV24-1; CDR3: CATRGDSHNEQFF
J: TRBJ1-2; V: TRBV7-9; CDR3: CASSPRDTIAHGYTF
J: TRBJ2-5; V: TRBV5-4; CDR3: CASSILAGGRETQYF
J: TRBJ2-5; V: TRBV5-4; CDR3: CASSLGTSGVETQYF
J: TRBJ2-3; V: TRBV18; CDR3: CASSAIGLAGVADTQYF
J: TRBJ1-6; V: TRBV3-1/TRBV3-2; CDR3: CASSQVGADNSPLHF
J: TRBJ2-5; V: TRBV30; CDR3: CASNLDRVKETQYF
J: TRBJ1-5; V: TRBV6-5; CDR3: CASRLTINQPQHF
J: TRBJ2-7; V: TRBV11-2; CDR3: CASSYAGAYEQYF
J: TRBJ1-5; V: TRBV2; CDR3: CASSGDRAPNQPQHF
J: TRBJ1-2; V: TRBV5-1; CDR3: CASSSAWGDGGYTF
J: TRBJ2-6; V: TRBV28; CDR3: CASSGEGGANVLTF
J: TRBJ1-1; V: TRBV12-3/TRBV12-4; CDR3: CASSYRVGTEAFF